The 3 T cell receptor beta chains below all came from one sample that was sequenced in a study of blood T cell repertoires in COVID-19. Some clones are missing from TCRdb's copy, which holds only in-frame ones; the method was immunoSEQ multiplex PCR. The data contain about 82,000 clones, around four fifths of them singletons. The material sequenced was peripheral blood. Every receptor here comes from an elderly man with active or convalescent COVID-19.

The CDR3 sequence is CSAGSVVTQYF. CDR3 in DNA: TGCAGTGCTGGGAGCGTGGTGACCCAGTACTTC. The chain has TRBV20-1 and TRBJ2-5; D may be TRBD2 (5 bases). The CDR3 is 11 residues long. The germline CDR1 and CDR2 sequences are DFQATT and SNEGSKA (reference sequence). V was pared by 5 bases and J by 7 bases, with 11 bases between.

The chain is built from TRBV2 and TRBJ2-5; a weak D match, TRBD1 (6 bases). The V end was cut by 7 bases, the J end by 3 bases, with 15 bases between. CDR3 size: 14 residues. The germline V gene has CDR1 SNHLY and CDR2 FYNNEI. The CDR3, as DNA: TGTGCCAGCAACCTCAGGGGAATAAAAGAGACCCAGTACTTC. This encodes CASNLRGIKETQYF.

This sequence joins TRBV4-1 and TRBJ1-2; no reliable D call. This CDR3 comprises 16 residues. Germline values: CDR1 MGHRA, CDR2 YSYEKL. V lost 0 bases to trimming and J lost 4 bases, with 15 bases between them. The CDR3 spells CASSQEEGGPGYGYTF. CDR3 DNA sequence: TGCGCCAGCAGCCAAGAAGAAGGTGGGCCTGGCTATGGCTACACCTTC.